The clone carrying this T cell receptor (beta chain) was counted only a few times. The CDR3 consists of 15 residues. V was clipped by 1 base and J by 2 bases, with 10 bases between them. This entry belongs to a study of blood T cells in healthy people across ages. Then a second PCR, running roughly 7 to 11 cycles, was carried out with a sample-barcoded 5' primer and a J-beta primer mix. TCRdb re-derived calls from the 5' RACE reads in MiXCR, one entry per CDR3 protein. Of over 450,000 distinct CDR3 sequences in the sample, around 24% are singletons; the top ten hold around 10%. Another study also made use of these data, one on T cells of mothers and their children. This second study notes: Extraction yielded RNA that went, in full, into cDNA synthesis at about 1.5 ug per 15 ul.

This receptor was taken from a boy aged 5-17 years in good health. The sample comprised blood. The genes are TRBV12-3 or TRBV12-4 and TRBJ2-3; tentatively, D is TRBD1 (6 bases). CDR3 in amino acids: CASSLDRVSTDTQYF. The CDR3 DNA reads TGTGCCAGCAGTTTAGACAGGGTATCCACAGATACGCAGTATTTT.